Listed here are 19 T cell receptor beta chains from one sample, sequenced in a study of cytomegalovirus exposure and HLA in healthy donors. Primers: 60 Vbeta forward and 13 Jbeta reverse. Repertoires were generated with immunoSEQ multiplex PCR, while TCRdb's copy carries only in-frame clones and drops some. The table lists 50,000 or so clones, around 81% of them singletons. Sequencing was performed on PBMCs. Receptors originate from a boy aged 5 to 17 in good health and CMV-seropositive.

The rearrangement joins TRBV19 to TRBJ1-2; unclear D gene. V was clipped by 3 bases and J by 3 bases, with 8 bases between them. The germline CDR1 and CDR2 sequences are LNHDA and SQIVND (reference sequence). The CDR3 spans 13 residues. The DNA for the CDR3 is TGTGCCAGTAGTATTTTCGGAGACTATGGCTACACCTTC. It specifies CASSIFGDYGYTF. The whole variable domain, remainder taken from reference TRBV19 and TRBJ1-2, is DGGITQSPKYLFRKEGQNVTLSCEQNLNHDAMYWYRQDPGQGLRLIYYSQIVNDFQKGDIAEGYSVSREKKESFPLTVTSAQKNPTAFYLCASSIFGDYGYTFGSGTRLTVV.

The chain has TRBV11-3 and TRBJ2-3; TRBD1 might be the D (6 bases). CDR1 SGHNT and CDR2 YENEEA come from the germline V gene. Trimming pared 5 bases from V and 1 base from J, leaving 19 bases between. This CDR3 comprises 17 residues. In nucleotides, the CDR3 is TGTGCCAGCAGCCAGCAAAATCAGGGGTTCGGCACAGATACGCAGTATTTT. Protein product: CASSQQNQGFGTDTQYF.

V and J are TRBV28 and TRBJ1-2; D is unclear. CDR3 length: 16 amino acids. Trimming shortened V by 6 bases and J by 8 bases, and 25 bases separated the two germline ends. Germline V lookup: CDR1 MDHEN, CDR2 SYDVKM. The CDR3 DNA sequence: TGTGCCAGCAGGATACCTCTGGGCCTAACGGGAGGAGGCTACACCTTC. Translating gives CASRIPLGLTGGGYTF.

The V gene is TRBV5-1, the J gene TRBJ2-7, with TRBD2 matching 16 bases. CDR1 and CDR2 from the germline V gene are SGHRS and YFSETQ. The CDR3 contains 16 residues. Trimming took 4 bases from V and 4 from J; bases not matched to a gene: 5. The CDR3 sequence is CASSGGLAGGLYEQYF. CDR3 nucleotides: TGCGCCAGCAGCGGGGGACTAGCGGGGGGGCTTTACGAGCAGTACTTC.

This chain uses TRBV15 with TRBJ1-3; D might be TRBD1 (6 bases). The CDR3 loop spans 17 amino acids. Trimming removed 3 bases at V and 3 bases at J, with 18 bases between. The germline gives CDR1 LNHNV, CDR2 YYDKDF (reference sequence). The CDR3, as DNA: TGTGCCACCAGCAGGGGGTTGGACAGCATAGGTGGAAACACCATATATTTT. Translating it yields CATSRGLDSIGGNTIYF. The variable domain in full, completed from reference TRBV15 and TRBJ1-3, reads DAMVIQNPRYQVTQFGKPVTLSCSQTLNHNVMYWYQQKSSQAPKLLFHYYDKDFNNEADTPDNFQSRRPNTSFCFLDIRSPGLGDTAMYLCATSRGLDSIGGNTIYFGEGSWLTVV.

The chain employs TRBV6-6 and TRBJ1-5; D remains unclear. Germline CDR1 MNHNY, CDR2 SVGAGI (reference sequence). V was shortened by 8 bases and J by 2 bases, with 7 bases between the two germline ends. This CDR3 region has 12 residues. The CDR3: CASRGGNQPQHF. DNA for the CDR3: TGTGCCAGCCGGGGTGGCAATCAGCCCCAGCATTTT.

The V call is TRBV13, the J call TRBJ2-6; TRBD2 is a possible D gene (6 bases). This CDR3 is 15 amino acids long. Trimming stripped 3 bases from V and 2 bases from J, with 8 bases between. In germline, CDR1 is PRHDT, CDR2 FYEKMQ (reference sequence). The CDR3 DNA sequence: TGTGCCAGCAGCTTCGGAGGGACTGGGGCCAACGTCCTGACTTTC. Translated, it gives CASSFGGTGANVLTF.

Only one count was recorded for this clone. The chain combines TRBV6-1 with TRBJ1-3, with D unresolved. V was clipped by 3 bases and J by 2 bases, with 8 bases between them. This CDR3 region has 14 residues. CDR1 is MNHNS and CDR2 is SASEGT in the germline V gene. CDR3 sequence reads: CASSDPTAGNTIYF. The CDR3 DNA follows: TGTGCCAGCAGTGACCCAACTGCTGGAAACACCATATATTTT.

The rearrangement links TRBV19 to TRBJ2-1; 14 nucleotides line up with TRBD2. CDR3 length equals 16 residues. Germline V gives CDR1 LNHDA, CDR2 SQIVND (reference sequence). The V gene end was trimmed by 5 bases and the J gene end by 6 bases; junction bases not matched to a gene: 6. The CDR3 loop is CASSLTSGGARNEQFF. The CDR3 bases are TGTGCCAGTAGTTTGACTAGCGGGGGGGCTCGCAATGAGCAGTTCTTC.

CDR3 in DNA: TGCAGCGTTGGAAAGCGACTCTCCTACGAGCAGTACTTC. As protein: CSVGKRLSYEQYF. The rearrangement uses TRBV29-1 and TRBJ2-7; D remains unclear. Germline CDR1 and CDR2: SQVTM and ANQGSEA. The CDR3 is 13 residues long. V was shortened by 4 bases and J by 0 bases, with 10 bases between the two germline ends.

The rearrangement uses TRBV5-4 and TRBJ1-6, with 7 positions matching TRBD1. V lost 3 bases to trimming and J lost 7 bases; unmatched junction nucleotides: 13. There are 17 residues in the CDR3. Germline assignment: CDR1 SGHNT and CDR2 YYREEE (reference sequence). This chain's CDR3 is CASSSYFGTDRNSPLHF. The CDR3 nucleotides read TGTGCCAGCAGCTCCTATTTCGGGACAGACAGAAATTCACCCCTCCACTTT.

A single count supports this clone. This rearrangement joins TRBV11-3 to TRBJ2-7; 11 bases align to TRBD2. The V gene end was trimmed by 3 bases and the J gene end by 2 bases; junction bases not matched to a gene: 3. Germline V lookup: CDR1 SGHNT, CDR2 YENEEA. CDR3 length equals 15 residues. The CDR3, as DNA: TGTGCCAGCAGCTTGCGTAGCGGGGGGGCCTACGAGCAGTACTTC. It is translated as CASSLRSGGAYEQYF.

The rearrangement links TRBV4-1 to TRBJ2-7; D is possibly TRBD2 (6 bases). CDR3 size: 13 residues. Germline lookup yields CDR1 MGHRA and CDR2 YSYEKL. Trimming removed 4 bases from V and 4 bases from J, with 11 bases in between. In nucleotides, the CDR3 is TGCGCCAGCAGCCCCCTGGGAGGTTACGAGCAGTACTTC. Encoded protein: CASSPLGGYEQYF.

The chain links TRBV29-1 to TRBJ2-5, with 8 bases that match TRBD1. The V gene's germline CDR1 is SQVTM and CDR2 ANQGSEA. V was pared by 1 base and J by 0 bases, with 4 bases of the junction left unmatched. The CDR3 loop spans 15 amino acids. The DNA for the CDR3 is TGCAGCGTTGAAGCAGACAGGGGATACCAAGAGACCCAGTACTTC. This sequence encodes CSVEADRGYQETQYF.

J is TRBJ2-3 and V is TRBV9; 10 bases are shared with TRBD2. Per the germline V gene, CDR1 is SGDLS and CDR2 is YYNGEE. With V trimmed by 2 bases and J by 0 bases, 6 bases remained unmatched. This CDR3 has 17 residues. CDR3 DNA sequence: TGTGCCAGCAGCGTCGGATGGACTAGCGGTAGCACAGATACGCAGTATTTT. As protein: CASSVGWTSGSTDTQYF.

This clone was seen a handful of times. The rearrangement joins TRBV19 to TRBJ2-7; D might be TRBD1 (5 bases). V lost 1 base to trimming and J lost 6 bases, with 16 bases between them. This CDR3 contains 15 residues. Germline CDR1 reads LNHDA; CDR2 reads SQIVND (reference sequence). The CDR3 spells CASSIAPSGTGEQYF. CDR3 in DNA: TGTGCCAGTAGTATAGCCCCATCAGGTACAGGCGAGCAGTACTTC.

This chain joins TRBV19 and TRBJ2-7; perhaps TRBD2 as D (6 bases). CDR1 and CDR2 from the germline V gene are LNHDA and SQIVND (reference sequence). The CDR3 sequence is 13 residues long. V lost 6 bases and J lost 7, with 16 bases in between. CDR3 in DNA: TGTGCCAGTAGCCAACTGGGAGGAAGGGAGCAGTACTTC. It specifies CASSQLGGREQYF.

This clone was observed a few times. The chain has TRBV6-5 and TRBJ2-2, with D uncertain. The CDR3 extends over 13 amino acids. Germline CDR1 and CDR2: MNHEY and SVGAGI. V was trimmed by 6 bases and J by 3 bases, leaving 8 bases between them. The CDR3 spells CASSPVHTGELFF. The CDR3 DNA reads as TGTGCCAGCAGCCCCGTTCACACCGGGGAGCTGTTTTTT.

V gene TRBV28 combines with J gene TRBJ2-5; 7 nucleotides align to TRBD1. Germline CDR1 reads MDHEN; CDR2 reads SYDVKM. The J segment lost 2 bases and the V segment lost 3 bases, leaving 0 bases of the junction unmatched. This CDR3 contains 13 residues. CDR3 in amino acids: CASSFRGQETQYF. The CDR3 nucleotides are TGTGCCAGCAGTTTCAGGGGGCAAGAGACCCAGTACTTC.